This T cell receptor beta chain was observed in a study of blood T cell repertoires in COVID-19. Study-wide background: Sample material is recorded as cDNA or gDNA derived from T cells, B-cell-depleted T cells, or PBMCs.

Measured with immunoSEQ multiplex PCR; TCRdb has only the in-frame clones, and not every one. The profile covers about 270,000 clones, with about four fifths appearing a single time and over 2.5% taken by the ten largest. The receptor comes from a woman between 55 and 75 years old with active or convalescent COVID-19. Sequencing input: peripheral blood.

The CDR3 protein is CASSQDWASGGPYNEQFF. Here the CDR3 DNA reads TGTGCCAGCAGCCAAGATTGGGCTAGCGGGGGCCCATACAATGAGCAGTTCTTC. The chain has TRBV3-1 (or the pseudogene TRBV3-2) and TRBJ2-1; 10 bases are shared with TRBD2. The CDR3 length is 18 residues. Trimming took 0 bases from V and 4 from J; bases not matched to a gene: 9. Per the germline V gene, CDR1 is LGHDT and CDR2 is YNNKEL (reference sequence).